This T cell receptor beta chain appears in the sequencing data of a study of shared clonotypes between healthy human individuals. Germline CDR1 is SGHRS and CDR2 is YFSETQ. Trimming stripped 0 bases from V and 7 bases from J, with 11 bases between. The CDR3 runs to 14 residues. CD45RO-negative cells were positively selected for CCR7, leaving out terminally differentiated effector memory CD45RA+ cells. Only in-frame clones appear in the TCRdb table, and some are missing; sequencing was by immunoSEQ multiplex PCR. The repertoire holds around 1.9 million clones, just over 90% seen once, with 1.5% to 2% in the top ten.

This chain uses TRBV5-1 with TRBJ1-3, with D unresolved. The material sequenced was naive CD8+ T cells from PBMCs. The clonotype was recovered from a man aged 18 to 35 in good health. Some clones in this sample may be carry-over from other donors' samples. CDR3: CASSLAGVANTIYF. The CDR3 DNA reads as TGCGCCAGCAGCTTGGCCGGGGTAGCGAACACCATATATTTT.